These T cell receptor beta chains were read from a single sample in a study of beta chain features in type 1 diabetes. TCRdb's table, derived via immunoSEQ multiplex PCR, lists solely in-frame clones and lacks some. The sample carries 600,000 or so clones, 11% to 15% recorded once. Sequencing was performed on naive CD4+ T cells from blood. All receptors come from a man in his late teens or twenties with type 1 diabetes. CDR3s include the opening cysteine and the closing phenylalanine or tryptophan. Each record gives: J gene, D gene, V gene, clone size, CDR3 DNA, CDR3 protein. A D gene is named only where the DNA matches it firmly. Expanded clones are given a class, and other clones once, few, many or no size at all.

TRBJ2-7 | TRBD2 | TRBV7-2 | . | TGTGCCAGCAGCATCGGGGGGGTCGGCGAGCAGTACTTC | CASSIGGVGEQYF
TRBJ1-1 | . | TRBV30 | few | TGTGCCTGGAGTGTTATCGGGGGAGGGACTGAAGCTTTCTTT | CAWSVIGGGTEAFF
TRBJ2-3 | . | TRBV29-1 | few | TGCAGCTTTTCCGGGCCAGGGCCGGATACGCAGTATTTT | CSFSGPGPDTQYF
TRBJ1-3 | TRBD1 | TRBV7-3 | . | TGTGCCAGCAGCTTAAGCAGGGGGAACACCATATATTTT | CASSLSRGNTIYF
TRBJ1-6 | . | TRBV30 | few | TGTGCCTGGAGTGTTGGGGGGAGCTCCTATAATTCACCCCTCCACTTT | CAWSVGGSSYNSPLHF
TRBJ2-5 | . | TRBV28 | few | TGTGCCAGCAGTTTGCAGGATTGGAAGGAGACCCAGTACTTC | CASSLQDWKETQYF
TRBJ2-1 | . | TRBV4-1 | . | TGCGCCAGCAGCCAAGATCAGACGTCAAGTTTTTACAATGAGCAGTTCTTC | CASSQDQTSSFYNEQFF
TRBJ2-5 | . | TRBV10-3 | . | TGTGCCATCACCGACGGAACTATACAGTACTTC | CAITDGTIQYF
TRBJ2-7 | . | TRBV10-3 | few | TGTGCCATCAGTGGGCCAGGAGCCTACGAGCAGTACTTC | CAISGPGAYEQYF
TRBJ2-4 | TRBD1 | TRBV30 | few | TGTGCCTGGAGTGTACTTGAGGGGGCTGGGAACATTCAGTACTTC | CAWSVLEGAGNIQYF
TRBJ2-1 | TRBD1 | TRBV19 | . | TGTGCCAGTACCGATAGGGACAGCCGGCCGTACAATGAGCAGTTCTTC | CASTDRDSRPYNEQFF
TRBJ1-1 | TRBD1 | TRBV9 | . | TGTGCCAGCAGCGTAGCGGGACAGGGGGTGACTGAAGCTTTCTTT | CASSVAGQGVTEAFF
TRBJ2-1 | TRBD2 | TRBV6-6 | few | TGTGCCAGCAGTGTCCTAGCGGGCGCTGACAATGAGCAGTTCTTC | CASSVLAGADNEQFF
TRBJ1-1 | . | TRBV7-2 | . | TGTGCCAGCAGCTTAGAGTCCGCAGGGAGGACTGAAGCTTTCTTT | CASSLESAGRTEAFF
TRBJ2-3 | . | TRBV7-8 | few | TGTGCCAGCAGCTCCGACAGGTTAGGAGATACGCAGTATTTT | CASSSDRLGDTQYF
TRBJ2-1 | . | TRBV4-2 | . | TGTGCCAGCAGACAAGGGTCGTCAAATGAGCAGTTCTTC | CASRQGSSNEQFF
TRBJ2-4 | . | TRBV5-4 | . | TGTGCCAGCAGCTTGAAGCAGGGAGCCAAAAACATTCAGTACTTC | CASSLKQGAKNIQYF
TRBJ1-2 | . | TRBV4-3 | . | TGCGCCAGCAGCCAAGATTCAGGGGAGGCCTATGGCTACACCTTC | CASSQDSGEAYGYTF
TRBJ1-2 | . | TRBV14 | few | TGTGCCAGCAGCCAAGATAAATCAAGCGGGGTTAACTATGGCTACACCTTC | CASSQDKSSGVNYGYTF
TRBJ1-1 | . | TRBV5-1 | . | TGCGCCAGCAGCTCCCAGGTGAACACTGAAGCTTTCTTT | CASSSQVNTEAFF
TRBJ2-1 | . | TRBV27 | . | TGTGCCAGCAGTTTATGGGTTAGCGGCTACTCCTACAATGAGCAGTTCTTC | CASSLWVSGYSYNEQFF
TRBJ2-1 | . | TRBV11-2 | few | TGTGCCAGCACCCCCCGGGGCCGGACCGAGCAGTTCTTC | CASTPRGRTEQFF
TRBJ2-7 | . | TRBV14 | . | TGTGCCAGCAGCCAAGATCGCCCCGCTCTCTCCGAGCAGTACTTC | CASSQDRPALSEQYF
TRBJ2-3 | TRBD1 | TRBV6-5 | few | TGTGCCAGCAGCGGGGACAGGAAAACGCAGTATTTT | CASSGDRKTQYF
TRBJ1-5 | . | TRBV30 | . | TGTGCCTGGTCTGCTAGCAATCAGCCCCAGCATTTT | CAWSASNQPQHF
TRBJ2-7 | . | TRBV11-2 | . | TGTGCCAGCAGCTTGGGACTGGAAAACGAGCAGTACTTC | CASSLGLENEQYF
TRBJ2-3 | TRBD2 | TRBV7-7 | few | TGTGCTAGCAGCCTTAGCGGGAGGGCCTCAGATACGCAGTATTTT | CASSLSGRASDTQYF
TRBJ2-5 | . | TRBV29-1 | few | TGCAGCGTTGAGATGACAAGGCAAGAGACCCAGTACTTC | CSVEMTRQETQYF
TRBJ2-1 | TRBD2 | TRBV5-1 | . | TGCGCCAGCAGCCGAGCGGGAGCCTCCTACAATGAGCAGTTCTTC | CASSRAGASYNEQFF
TRBJ1-5 | TRBD1 | TRBV28 | . | TGTGCCAGCAGTTTCCCCGGGACAGGTGCTAATCAGCCCCAGCATTTT | CASSFPGTGANQPQHF
TRBJ1-3 | . | TRBV29-1 | few | TGCAGCGTTGAAGATAGGTCGGGCAGCGTTGGAAACACCATATATTTT | CSVEDRSGSVGNTIYF
TRBJ2-7 | . | TRBV6-5 | . | TGTGCCGCCAGGACTGACTCCTACGAGCAGTACTTC | CAARTDSYEQYF
TRBJ2-7 | . | TRBV7-9 | . | TGTGCCAGCAGCTTAGTAGGGCTCGACGAGCAGTACTTC | CASSLVGLDEQYF
TRBJ1-5 | . | TRBV7-2 | few | TGTGCCAGCAGCTTATCCGCAGGGCAGCATCGACAGCCCCAGCATTTT | CASSLSAGQHRQPQHF
TRBJ1-1 | . | TRBV18 | few | TGTGCCAGCTCACCAAACACCCAACACGGTGAAGCTTTCTTT | CASSPNTQHGEAFF
TRBJ2-7 | TRBD2 | TRBV27 | . | TGTGCCAGCAGTTTTTACGGGAGGGCCTCAGGTGGTGAGCAGTACTTC | CASSFYGRASGGEQYF
TRBJ2-7 | TRBD2 | TRBV9 | few | TGTGCCAGCAGCGTAGATCTAGCGGAGGACGAGCAGTACTTC | CASSVDLAEDEQYF
TRBJ2-7 | . | TRBV7-9 | . | TGTGCCAGCAGCCCCTCACTCTACGAGCAGTACTTC | CASSPSLYEQYF
TRBJ2-1 | TRBD1 | TRBV6-5 | few | TGTGCCAGCAGGTCAGGGGGCGCAAACAACAATGAGCAGTTCTTC | CASRSGGANNNEQFF
TRBJ2-2 | . | TRBV29-1 | . | TGCAGCGTTGACAAACAGGAGACCGGGGAGCTGTTTTTT | CSVDKQETGELFF
TRBJ1-2 | . | TRBV27 | . | TGTGCCAGCAGTCCACACATTCGGAATGGCTACACCTTC | CASSPHIRNGYTF
TRBJ1-2 | . | TRBV30 | few | TGTGCCTGGAGTGTAAGGGTCGGCTACACCTTC | CAWSVRVGYTF
TRBJ2-1 | . | TRBV5-1 | . | TGCGCCAGCAGCCCCTATTCAGGCGAGCAGTTCTTC | CASSPYSGEQFF
TRBJ2-7 | TRBD1 | TRBV28 | . | TGTGCCAGCAGTTTAATTCGTACAGGGGGCGAGCAGTACTTC | CASSLIRTGGEQYF
TRBJ1-4 | . | TRBV7-8 | . | TGTGCCAGCAGGTATACAGAGGCAACTAATGAAAAACTGTTTTTT | CASRYTEATNEKLFF
TRBJ1-1 | . | TRBV11-2 | . | TGTGCCAGCAGCTTAGTAAGTGGGGAGGGCGGCACTGAAGCTTTCTTT | CASSLVSGEGGTEAFF
TRBJ2-1 | . | TRBV9 | . | TGTGCCAGCAGCGTAGGCTACAATGAGCAGTTCTTC | CASSVGYNEQFF
TRBJ1-6 | . | TRBV30 | . | TGTGCCTGGAGTGAGCGGGCGGCAGGGGATAATTCACCCCTCCACTTT | CAWSERAAGDNSPLHF